Presented here are 21 T cell receptor beta chains from one specimen sequenced in a study of T cell repertoires in cytomegalovirus infection. The antigens of these receptors remain unknown. TCRdb reprocessed the reads via MiXCR and lists one record per CDR3 protein. The sample holds under 500,000 distinct CDR3 sequences; 40% to 50% are singletons and the top ten take 35% to 50%. Here the sequenced sample was cultured PBMCs, taken from culture after CMV antigen stimulation. These receptors all stem from a human donor in good health (CMV status not recorded). Some clones in this sample may be carry-over from other donors' samples.

V and J are TRBV7-8 and TRBJ1-4; D is ambiguous. Germline CDR1 SGHVS, CDR2 FQNEAQ. CDR3 length equals 15 residues. V gave up 1 base and J gave up 6 bases, with 12 bases separating them. CDR3 sequence: CASSLEEGIYEKLFF. The CDR3 DNA follows: TGTGCCAGCAGCTTAGAGGAGGGTATCTATGAAAAACTGTTTTTT.

This clonotype was observed a single time. CDR3 sequence: CASSISRGAYGYTF. In DNA, the CDR3 is TGTGCCAGCAGCATTTCCAGGGGAGCCTATGGCTACACCTTC. V is TRBV7-8 and J is TRBJ1-2, with a tentative D call TRBD1 (6 bases). From germline, CDR1 is SGHVS and CDR2 FQNEAQ. The V and J ends lost 5 bases and 4 bases respectively, with 14 bases between them. This CDR3 is built from 14 residues.

In this sample, this clonotype turned up a few times. The CDR3 coding sequence is TGTGCCAGCAACGGACGAGTCCAAGAGACCCAGTACTTC. It is translated as CASNGRVQETQYF. This rearrangement joins TRBV7-8 to TRBJ2-5; D is ambiguous. Germline V gene data show CDR1 as SGHVS and CDR2 as FQNEAQ. CDR3 length equals 13 residues. Trimming removed 7 bases from V and 1 base from J, with 10 bases in between.

The chain carries TRBV7-7 and TRBJ2-1; D ambiguous. Trimming left V 5 bases short and J 7 bases short, with 9 bases between. Germline assignment: CDR1 SSHAT and CDR2 FNYEAQ (reference sequence). The CDR3 sequence is 12 residues long. CDR3 in DNA: TGTGCCAGCAGCCCTACCGGGAATGAGCAGTTCTTC. As protein: CASSPTGNEQFF.

This clonotype showed up just a few times. V gene TRBV7-6 combines with J gene TRBJ2-1; D perhaps matches TRBD2 (6 bases). Looked up from germline, CDR1 is SGHVS and CDR2 is FNYEAQ. The CDR3 extends over 17 amino acids. Trimming pared 0 bases from V and 8 bases from J, leaving 20 bases between. CDR3 DNA: TGTGCCAGCAGCTTAGCGCTCGATGCAGGAGGGCTCGATGAGCAGTTCTTC. It translates to CASSLALDAGGLDEQFF.

CDR3: CASSALGGGEQYF. Written as DNA, the CDR3 is TGTGCCAGCAGCGCCCTCGGGGGCGGCGAGCAGTACTTC. V and J are TRBV5-5 and TRBJ2-7; either TRBD1 or TRBD2 may supply D (6 bases each). CDR1 and CDR2 from the germline V gene are SGHKS and YYEKEE (reference sequence). V was clipped by 4 bases and J by 6 bases, with 14 bases between them. The CDR3 extends over 13 amino acids.

This clonotype turned up a few times. CDR3 DNA sequence: TGTGCCACCACCGAGGAGGGGCCACCGGGCGAGCAGTACTTC. Translation: CATTEEGPPGEQYF. V and J are TRBV7-9 and TRBJ2-7; the D gene is possibly TRBD2 (6 bases). CDR3 length equals 14 residues. Trimming took off 10 bases at V and 6 bases at J, with 22 bases between the two ends. Germline CDR1 and CDR2: SEHNR and FQNEAQ (reference sequence).

This chain links TRBV15 with TRBJ2-1; tentative D call: TRBD1 (6 bases). This CDR3 is 13 amino acids long. The germline V gene encodes CDR1 LNHNV and CDR2 YYDKDF (reference sequence). V was pared by 5 bases and J by 5 bases, with 10 bases between. The CDR3 loop reads CATSVGQHNEQFF. CDR3 bases: TGTGCCACCAGCGTTGGACAGCACAATGAGCAGTTCTTC.

V usage is TRBV7-6 and J usage is TRBJ2-5; 9 bases match TRBD2. The CDR3 extends over 16 amino acids. Germline loops: CDR1 SGHVS, CDR2 FNYEAQ. Losses at the gene ends were 0 bases for V and 1 base for J; bases not matched to a gene: 3. CDR3 sequence reads: CASSLAAGGPQETQYF. The CDR3 DNA is TGTGCCAGCAGCTTAGCTGCGGGGGGGCCCCAAGAGACCCAGTACTTC. The full variable domain, its missing parts supplied by reference TRBV7-6 and TRBJ2-5, is GAGVSQSPRYKVTKRGQDVALRCDPISGHVSLYWYRQALGQGPEFLTYFNYEAQQDKSGLPNDRFSAERPEGSISTLTIQRTEQRDSAMYRCASSLAAGGPQETQYFGPGTRLLVL.

This clonotype was counted only a few times. The chain carries TRBV6-6 and TRBJ1-2; no definite D call. Trimming took off 5 bases at V and 1 base at J, with 14 bases between the two ends. The CDR3 is made up of 15 amino acids. Germline values: CDR1 MNHNY, CDR2 SVGAGI (reference sequence). CDR3 in amino acids: CASSKPHLLNYGYTF. In nucleotides, the CDR3 is TGTGCCAGCAGTAAACCACACCTACTTAACTATGGCTACACCTTC.

This rearrangement joins TRBV19 to TRBJ2-1, with D uncertain. Germline-derived CDR1 and CDR2 are LNHDA and SQIVND (reference sequence). The CDR3 is 14 amino acids. With 0 bases removed from V and 9 bases from J, the gap between germline ends came to 12 bases. The CDR3 reads CASSIDPPLGEQFF. CDR3 in DNA: TGTGCCAGTAGTATAGATCCCCCGTTAGGTGAGCAGTTCTTC.

The chain couples TRBV5-6 to TRBJ1-1; D gene unclear. The CDR3 totals 16 residues. Deletions cut 4 bases from V and 2 bases from J, with 18 bases between. CDR1 and CDR2 from the germline V gene are SGHDT and YYEEEE. This CDR3 is CASSTDAIVPNTEAFF. In DNA, the CDR3 is TGTGCCAGCAGCACGGACGCGATCGTCCCAAACACTGAAGCTTTCTTT. Based on the CDR3 plus reference TRBV5-6 and TRBJ1-1, the full variable domain is DAGVTQSPTHLIKTRGQQVTLRCSPKSGHDTVSWYQQALGQGPQFIFQYYEEEERQRGNFPDRFSGHQFPNYSSELNVNALLLGDSALYLCASSTDAIVPNTEAFFGQGTRLTVV.

The sample holds one count of this clonotype. The chain carries TRBV10-3 and TRBJ2-1; no clear D gene. CDR1 is ENHRY and CDR2 is SYGVKD in the germline V gene. This CDR3 region has 15 residues. V was trimmed by 5 bases and J by 0 bases, leaving 11 bases between them. In DNA, the CDR3 is TGTGCCATCAGTATGACATATAGCTCCTACAATGAGCAGTTCTTC. Amino acid sequence: CAISMTYSSYNEQFF.

The chain recombines TRBV28 with TRBJ2-5; 11 nucleotides agree with TRBD2. Germline V gene data show CDR1 as MDHEN and CDR2 as SYDVKM. The V gene end was trimmed by 5 bases and the J gene end by 2 bases; junction bases not matched to a gene: 10. This CDR3 contains 17 residues. CDR3 sequence reads: CASSTTVTSGGQETQYF. The CDR3 DNA follows: TGTGCCAGCAGTACTACGGTCACTAGCGGGGGTCAAGAGACCCAGTACTTC.

V usage is TRBV18 and J usage is TRBJ2-1; the match to TRBD2 covers 15 bases. J lost 1 base, V lost 3 bases, and 10 bases had no gene match. The CDR3 extends over 20 amino acids. CDR1 KGHSH and CDR2 LQKENI come from the germline V gene. DNA of the CDR3: TGTGCCAGCTCACCGGGACTAGCGGGGGGCCTTTCCTCGTCCTACAATGAGCAGTTCTTC. The encoded protein is CASSPGLAGGLSSSYNEQFF.

The rearrangement uses TRBV7-6 and TRBJ2-5; D unclear. The CDR3 loop spans 14 amino acids. Trimming cost V 4 bases and J 3 bases, with 12 bases left between them. CDR1 and CDR2 from the germline V gene are SGHVS and FNYEAQ. CDR3 DNA sequence: TGTGCCAGCAGCTGGAAAGGTAGAGAAGAGACCCAGTACTTC. Encoded protein: CASSWKGREETQYF.

There are many counts of this clonotype. The gene calls are TRBV7-2 and TRBJ2-7; 10 nucleotides match TRBD1. From germline, CDR1 is SGHTA and CDR2 FQGNSA. The CDR3 sequence is 15 residues long. Trimming took 5 bases from V and 9 from J; bases not matched to a gene: 13. In DNA form, the CDR3 reads TGTGCCAGCAGCCAATCCGGGACAGGGGACCGAAGGCAGTACTTC. Protein: CASSQSGTGDRRQYF. The complete variable domain, with remaining parts taken from reference TRBV7-2 and TRBJ2-7, reads GAGVSQSPSNKVTEKGKDVELRCDPISGHTALYWYRQSLGQGLEFLIYFQGNSAPDKSGLPSDRFSAERTGGSVSTLTIQRTQQEDSAVYLCASSQSGTGDRRQYFGPGTRLTVT.

This chain joins TRBV6-8 and TRBJ2-7; D may be TRBD2 (7 bases). Germline loops: CDR1 MNHGY, CDR2 SAAAGT. V dropped 9 bases and J dropped 4 bases, with 16 bases sitting between them. The CDR3 runs 13 residues. For the CDR3, the DNA is TGTGCCAGGGGGGGGGCCACCTCTTACGAGCAGTACTTC. Translating gives CARGGATSYEQYF.

This clonotype has more than one count but fewer than ten. The chain uses TRBV6-6 and TRBJ2-7; D gene ambiguous. The CDR3 is 16 amino acids. V was pared by 0 bases and J by 4 bases, with 16 bases between. The V gene's germline CDR1 is MNHNY and CDR2 SVGAGI (reference sequence). CDR3 in amino acids: CASSYSTFRAWYEQYF. The DNA of the CDR3 is TGTGCCAGCAGTTACTCGACTTTTAGGGCTTGGTACGAGCAGTACTTC.

The chain joins TRBV27 to TRBJ1-4, with D possibly being TRBD1 (5 bases). The CDR3 consists of 14 residues. In germline, CDR1 is MNHEY, CDR2 SMNVEV (reference sequence). V was clipped by 3 bases and J by 3 bases, with 8 bases between them. Here the CDR3 DNA reads TGTGCCAGCAGTTTTGGGGCCTCTAATGAAAAACTGTTTTTT. Translation: CASSFGASNEKLFF. Full variable domain (missing parts from reference TRBV27 and TRBJ1-4): EAQVTQNPRYLITVTGKKLTVTCSQNMNHEYMSWYRQDPGLGLRQIYYSMNVEVTDKGDVPEGYKVSRKEKRNFPLILESPSPNQTSLYFCASSFGASNEKLFFGSGTQLSVL.

This clonotype turned up a few times. The CDR3 protein is CASSLTRGNTEAFF. DNA of the CDR3: TGTGCCAGCAGCTTAACCAGGGGGAACACTGAAGCTTTCTTT. The rearrangement joins TRBV7-2 to TRBJ1-1; D is possibly TRBD1 (6 bases). The germline V and J ends were trimmed by 2 bases and 1 base, with 8 bases remaining between them. Germline V lookup: CDR1 SGHTA, CDR2 FQGNSA. The CDR3 spans 14 residues.